This T cell receptor beta chain is drawn from a study of blood T cell repertoires in COVID-19. This CDR3 is built from 14 residues. V was clipped by 0 bases and J by 2 bases; unmatched bases: 4. Germline V gives CDR1 GTSNPN, CDR2 SVGIG (reference sequence). Here immunoSEQ multiplex PCR was the method, and the copy in TCRdb shows in-frame clones only, minus some. The repertoire holds more than 100,000 clones, with more than 80% as singletons. This chain connects TRBV30 to TRBJ2-7; TRBD1 matches 7 bases. The clonotype originates from a human donor in a cohort sampled during active COVID-19. Material: peripheral blood. CDR3 protein: CAWSVRQGTYEQYF. The CDR3 DNA is TGTGCCTGGAGTGTGAGACAGGGTACCTACGAGCAGTACTTC.